Listed here are 24 T cell receptor beta chains from one sample, sequenced in a study of T cell responses to AZD1222 COVID-19 vaccine. Sequencing was performed with immunoSEQ multiplex PCR; in TCRdb, only in-frame clones are kept and a portion is missing. The table has roughly 99,000 clones, roughly nine tenths seen once. This specimen consisted of peripheral blood, obtained 28 days after the second AZD1222 dose. Source of these receptors: an adult who received the AZD1222 COVID-19 vaccine.

Notes on this clone: A junction boundary mismatches the germline segment, possibly from a read error. The V and J genes are TRBV29-1 and TRBJ2-5; the D gene is possibly TRBD2 (5 bases). Germline-derived CDR1 and CDR2 are SQVTM and ANQGSEA. The CDR3 is 13 amino acids. CDR3 in amino acids: CSVRWRYQEAQYF. The DNA of the CDR3 is TGCAGCGTTCGCTGGAGGTACCAAGAGGCCCAGTACTTC.

The rearrangement links TRBV11-3 to TRBJ2-3; D is perhaps TRBD2 (6 bases). Germline V gives CDR1 SGHNT, CDR2 YENEEA. This CDR3 comprises 16 residues. Trimming stripped 2 bases from V and 5 bases from J, with 17 bases between. The CDR3: CASSLNRGGIGDTQYF. The DNA for the CDR3 is TGTGCCAGCAGCTTAAACCGTGGCGGGATTGGAGATACGCAGTATTTT.

The chain carries TRBV30 and TRBJ1-1; D is uncertain. This CDR3 region has 13 residues. The V gene lost 1 base and the J gene lost 6 bases, with 12 bases spanning the gap. The germline CDR1 and CDR2 sequences are GTSNPN and SVGIG (reference sequence). Here the CDR3 reads CAWSALMGAEAFF. CDR3 sequence (DNA): TGTGCCTGGAGTGCCCTTATGGGAGCTGAAGCTTTCTTT.

The chain recombines TRBV5-4 with TRBJ2-5; D may match TRBD1 or TRBD2 (6 bases each). Germline lookup yields CDR1 SGHNT and CDR2 YYREEE (reference sequence). V lost 3 bases to trimming and J lost 1 base, with 13 bases between them. This CDR3 comprises 15 residues. The CDR3 nucleotides read TGTGCCAGCAGCTCCACAGGGAGGACCCAAGAGACCCAGTACTTC. This sequence encodes CASSSTGRTQETQYF.

The chain joins TRBV12-3 or TRBV12-4 to TRBJ1-4; D not certain. The CDR3 length is 13 residues. V was shortened by 8 bases and J by 3 bases, with 10 bases between the two germline ends. The CDR3 sequence is CASSRQANEKLFF. In nucleotides, the CDR3 is TGTGCCAGCTCTAGGCAGGCTAATGAAAAACTGTTTTTT.

The gene calls are TRBV28 and TRBJ2-3; 10 bases are shared with TRBD1. The CDR3 contains 15 residues. J was trimmed by 7 bases and V by 6 bases; bases with no gene match: 10. Germline assignment: CDR1 MDHEN and CDR2 SYDVKM. The CDR3 protein is CASSLARDRGYTQYF. The DNA for the CDR3 is TGTGCCAGCAGCCTCGCCCGGGACAGGGGATATACGCAGTATTTT.

The V call is TRBV4-3, the J call TRBJ2-3; D gene ambiguous. V shed 0 bases and J shed 6 bases, with 13 bases lying between them. The CDR3 runs to 15 residues. Looked up from germline, CDR1 is LGHNA and CDR2 is YSLEER. The CDR3 DNA follows: TGCGCCAGCAGCCAAGAAGCCAGATCGTTGGATACGCAGTATTTT. It yields the protein CASSQEARSLDTQYF.

The J gene is TRBJ2-1, the V gene TRBV28, with 11 bases that match TRBD2. CDR1 and CDR2 from the germline V gene are MDHEN and SYDVKM. The junction had 3 bases not matched to a gene; V was cut back by 3 bases and J by 5 bases. There are 15 residues in the CDR3. DNA of the CDR3: TGTGCCAGCAGTTTCGGGACTAGCGGAAACAATGAGCAGTTCTTC. Its translation is CASSFGTSGNNEQFF.

The chain is built from TRBV15 and TRBJ2-7; D possibly matches TRBD1 or TRBD2 (5 bases each). Germline loops: CDR1 LNHNV, CDR2 YYDKDF (reference sequence). CDR3 size: 16 residues. Trimming removed 3 bases from V and 0 bases from J, with 15 bases in between. CDR3 nucleotides: TGTGCCACCAGCAGTTACAATTCCGGGGCCTCCTACGAGCAGTACTTC. Translating gives CATSSYNSGASYEQYF.

This chain joins TRBV28 and TRBJ2-7, with a possible D match to TRBD1 (6 bases). Germline V gene sequence: CDR1 MDHEN, CDR2 SYDVKM. The length of the CDR3 is 14 residues. Trimming shortened V by 5 bases and J by 1 base, and 12 bases separated the two germline ends. The CDR3 region has the DNA TGTGCCAGCAGTCCCTCTGGACAGTCCTACGAGCAGTACTTC. This codes for CASSPSGQSYEQYF.

This chain links TRBV15 with TRBJ2-6; D uncertain. Germline CDR1 and CDR2: LNHNV and YYDKDF (reference sequence). This CDR3 comprises 15 residues. Trimming pared 8 bases from V and 3 bases from J, leaving 14 bases between. The CDR3 reads CATYNQGSGANVLTF. The CDR3 DNA is TGTGCCACCTACAATCAAGGCAGTGGGGCCAACGTCCTGACTTTC.

The genes are TRBV24-1 and TRBJ1-4; possible D gene TRBD1, 5 bases. Trimming removed 2 bases from V and 8 bases from J, with 11 bases in between. The germline CDR1 and CDR2 sequences are KGHDR and SFDVKD. This CDR3 contains 14 residues. Written as DNA, the CDR3 is TGTGCCACCAGTGATTCCAGGGAGGGGGAAAAACTGTTTTTT. Amino acid sequence: CATSDSREGEKLFF.

V gene TRBV4-2 combines with J gene TRBJ1-1; 8 bases line up with TRBD1. Germline trimming cut 2 bases from V and 7 bases from J; bases unmatched to any gene: 15. Germline V lookup: CDR1 LGHNA, CDR2 YNFKEQ. The CDR3 covers 17 residues. The CDR3 sequence is CASSQPVQQGVRVEAFF. The CDR3 nucleotides are TGTGCCAGCAGCCAACCCGTTCAACAGGGGGTGCGGGTTGAAGCTTTCTTT.

The chain couples TRBV6-2 or TRBV6-3 to TRBJ2-2; tentatively, D is TRBD1 (6 bases). The length of the CDR3 is 16 residues. Germline CDR1 is MNHEY and CDR2 is SVGEGT. Trimming shortened V by 5 bases and J by 2 bases, and 15 bases separated the two germline ends. The CDR3 spells CASSHNKDSNTGELFF. The CDR3 region has the DNA TGTGCCAGCAGTCACAACAAGGACAGCAACACCGGGGAGCTGTTTTTT.

The chain uses TRBV5-1 and TRBJ2-5; TRBD1 matches 8 bases. The germline CDR1 and CDR2 sequences are SGHRS and YFSETQ. The CDR3 spans 13 residues. V dropped 7 bases and J dropped 5; count of bases not matched to a gene: 7. CDR3 protein: CASSTGGGETQYF. In nucleotides, the CDR3 is TGCGCCAGCTCAACAGGGGGTGGGGAGACCCAGTACTTC.

The chain has TRBV5-1 and TRBJ1-2; D remains ambiguous. Germline loops: CDR1 SGHRS, CDR2 YFSETQ. There are 13 residues in the CDR3. Deletions cut 1 base from V and 8 bases from J, with 12 bases between. CDR3: CASSLLAGDGYTF. The CDR3 coding sequence is TGCGCCAGCAGCTTGCTCGCGGGAGACGGCTACACCTTC. The full variable domain, in which reference TRBV5-1 and TRBJ1-2 provide the parts outside the CDR3, is KAGVTQTPRYLIKTRGQQVTLSCSPISGHRSVSWYQQTPGQGLQFLFEYFSETQRNKGNFPGRFSGRQFSNSRSEMNVSTLELGDSALYLCASSLLAGDGYTFGSGTRLTVV.

The genes are TRBV25-1 and TRBJ1-5; no clear D. V shed 4 bases and J shed 3 bases, with 10 bases lying between them. The CDR3 extends over 14 amino acids. Germline V gene data show CDR1 as MGHDK and CDR2 as SYGVNS. Here the CDR3 DNA reads TGTGCCAGCAGTGCCAGGACGGTCAATCAGCCCCAGCATTTT. It specifies CASSARTVNQPQHF.

The rearrangement uses TRBV30 and TRBJ2-7; perhaps TRBD1 as D (5 bases). The CDR3 spans 13 residues. Trimming shortened V by 0 bases and J by 4 bases, and 10 bases separated the two germline ends. The germline V gene has CDR1 GTSNPN and CDR2 SVGIG (reference sequence). CDR3 sequence reads: CAWSVGAIYEQYF. Written as DNA, the CDR3 is TGTGCCTGGAGTGTAGGGGCTATATACGAGCAGTACTTC.

This clone was counted once. The V gene is TRBV18, the J gene TRBJ1-1; weak D call: TRBD1 (6 bases). The CDR3 contains 13 residues. Germline CDR1 is KGHSH and CDR2 is LQKENI. V was clipped by 5 bases and J by 5 bases, with 12 bases between them. The CDR3 nucleotides read TGTGCCAGCTCAAGCGACAGGAGTACTGAAGCTTTCTTT. Its protein product is CASSSDRSTEAFF.

This clone was detected only once. The sample holds other DNA sequences that translate to the same CDR3. The chain joins TRBV28 to TRBJ1-2; a weak D match, TRBD1 (6 bases). The CDR3 is 11 residues long. V shed 6 bases and J shed 4 bases, with 6 bases lying between them. CDR1 and CDR2 from the germline V gene are MDHEN and SYDVKM. In DNA form, the CDR3 reads TGTGCCAGCAGGGACAGCTATGGCTACACCTTC. This gives the protein CASRDSYGYTF.

The chain joins TRBV11-2 to TRBJ1-1, with a possible D match to TRBD1 (5 bases). CDR1 is SGHAT, CDR2 FQNNGV, per germline. The CDR3 totals 13 residues. The ends were cut back, 5 bases at V and 3 bases at J, with 10 bases in the middle. DNA for the CDR3: TGTGCCAGCAGCAGTGGGGGGTACACTGAAGCTTTCTTT. Its translation: CASSSGGYTEAFF.

This clone was detected once. This chain connects TRBV9 to TRBJ2-1, with a tentative D call TRBD1 (6 bases). CDR1 and CDR2 from the germline V gene are SGDLS and YYNGEE. The ends were cut back, 7 bases at V and 8 bases at J, with 16 bases in the middle. The CDR3 extends over 13 amino acids. CDR3 region: CASGDTGIHEQFF. The CDR3 coding sequence is TGTGCCAGCGGAGATACAGGGATCCATGAGCAGTTCTTC.

The chain combines TRBV7-2 with TRBJ2-3; 8 bases line up with TRBD2. The CDR3 contains 15 residues. Germline-derived CDR1 and CDR2 are SGHTA and FQGNSA. With 6 bases clipped from V and 0 bases from J, the junction kept 5 bases outside the gene matches. CDR3 DNA sequence: TGTGCCAGCAGGTCGGGAGGGACTAGCACAGATACGCAGTATTTT. This encodes CASRSGGTSTDTQYF.

The rearrangement uses TRBV28 and TRBJ1-1; unclear D gene. The CDR3 extends over 12 amino acids. The germline V gene encodes CDR1 MDHEN and CDR2 SYDVKM. V was clipped by 6 bases and J by 6 bases, with 11 bases between them. The CDR3 DNA reads TGTGCCAGCAGCCCGGCAAGGGCTGAAGCTTTCTTT. Translation gives CASSPARAEAFF.